A selection of T cell receptor beta chains follows, all from one sample in a study of cytomegalovirus exposure and HLA in healthy donors. TCRdb's table, derived via immunoSEQ multiplex PCR, lists solely in-frame clones and lacks some. The sample includes 110,000 or so clones, under 90% of them seen just once. The specimen was PBMCs. All receptors come from a woman aged 30 to 39 in good health and CMV-seronegative. Each CDR3 is given without its conserved first and last residue.

TRBV6-5	TRBJ2-5	ASRADVGGGETQY
TRBV2	TRBJ2-7	ASRPGQGPYEQY
TRBV6-5	TRBJ1-2	ASSYSSGGSVT
TRBV15	TRBJ1-3	ATSRDLGTGGLNTIY
TRBV6-1	TRBJ1-6	ASSAQGDNSPLH
TRBV27	TRBJ1-2	ASREDPRANYGYT
TRBV7-9	TRBJ2-7	ASSLVSYEQY
TRBV5-5	TRBJ2-7	ASSPVVGQGYEQY
TRBV7-9	TRBJ2-7	ASSLGASGGDEQY
TRBV25-1	TRBJ2-3	ASSELSGGVKDTQY
TRBV7-2	TRBJ2-7	ASSLVGGGLSYEQY
TRBV19	TRBJ2-1	ASSSVWGGQGYHEQF
TRBV6-4	TRBJ1-4	ASSDELGEKLF
TRBV7-9	TRBJ2-5	ASSSWTSQETQY
TRBV11-1	TRBJ1-4	ASSLASSRGEKLF
TRBV6-5	TRBJ2-5	ASSYGTSTETQY
TRBV7-3	TRBJ2-1	ASSLMPGQSYNEQF
TRBV25-1	TRBJ1-5	ASSGTTGADQPQH
TRBV2	TRBJ1-4	ASSEALRGSLEKLF
TRBV29-1	TRBJ1-2	SAPGTGISNYGYT
TRBV5-6	TRBJ2-7	ASSLRTLRDEQY
TRBV7-2	TRBJ1-1	ASSLGRGLGTEAF
TRBV6-5	TRBJ1-1	ASSYGTVGTEAF
TRBV9	TRBJ1-2	ASSVGQSYGYT
TRBV2	TRBJ2-7	ASRSSSQVTSYEQY
TRBV5-8	TRBJ2-1	ASREPGQGRNEQF
TRBV5-1	TRBJ2-5	ASSLAGQYQETQY
TRBV7-9	TRBJ1-2	ASSFNGRVDYGYT
TRBV25-1	TRBJ1-2	ASTRTGNYGYT
TRBV5-3	TRBJ1-3	ARSLPYSGNTIY
TRBV9	TRBJ2-2	ASSLATGVRTGELF
TRBV5-1	TRBJ2-1	ASTLLAGGSYNEQF
TRBV19	TRBJ1-5	ASSPTGGGSGGQPQH
TRBV6-6	TRBJ1-6	ASSYSYSSPLH
TRBV6-5	TRBJ2-6	ASSYSQLTGANVLT
TRBV19	TRBJ1-5	ASSTTVLSNQPQH
TRBV9	TRBJ2-3	ASSVGLPSTDTQY
TRBV5-1	TRBJ1-1	ASSFRDRAGGDTEAF
TRBV19	TRBJ2-2	ASRYRGLIDTGELF
TRBV21-1	TRBJ1-6	ASSKGRDSNPPLH
TRBV7-8	TRBJ2-3	ASSLARAGSLNTQY
TRBV2	TRBJ2-3	ASSFRTSGGTDTQY
TRBV4-1	TRBJ2-5	ASSSPRLAGARGTQY
TRBV11-2	TRBJ2-7	ASSLRGGADEQY
TRBV5-1	TRBJ1-1	ASSLEDTDRNTEAF
TRBV7-2	TRBJ2-7	ASRAEHLGSYEQY
TRBV28	TRBJ1-4	ASSPPTGANEKLF
TRBV5-1	TRBJ1-2	ASSAAGDYGYT
TRBV11-2	TRBJ2-3	ASSLAVTDTQY
TRBV6-6	TRBJ2-3	ASSYTDRGENTQY
TRBV7-9	TRBJ2-7	ASSLGQGNEQY
TRBV5-1	TRBJ2-6	ASSLDSPSSGANVLT
TRBV9	TRBJ2-5	ASSVHGSPQETQY
TRBV10-2	TRBJ1-2	ASSESGTTGRPYGYT
TRBV6-1	TRBJ2-3	ASRQRQGPDTQY
TRBV6-1	TRBJ1-2	ASSDRGNGYT